Listed below are T cell receptor beta chains from one sample, sequenced in a study of post-analysis software for immune sequencing data. MiXCR, run by TCRdb on the PCR reads, gives a single entry per CDR3 protein. The sample yields hundreds of thousands of distinct CDR3 sequences, approximately 59% seen once. Sequencing was performed on blood. Receptors were obtained from a girl between 2 and 10 years old with multiple sclerosis. Both conserved end residues are part of each CDR3. The D gene is left open where the match is weak. For some rows the clone size is stated as once, few or many, or as a class when expanded; others skip it.

TRBD2 many TRBJ2-1 TRBV2 CASSGLAGGDRQFF TGTGCCAGCAGTGGACTAGCGGGAGGGGATAGGCAGTTCTTC
NA NA TRBJ2-3 TRBV28 CASSSADFTDTQYF TGTGCCAGCAGTTCAGCGGACTTCACAGATACGCAGTATTTT
TRBD2 NA TRBJ2-1 TRBV19 CASSDPGLAGYNEQFF TGTGCCAGTAGTGATCCGGGACTAGCGGGGTACAATGAGCAGTTCTTC
TRBD2 few TRBJ2-5 TRBV12-3/TRBV12-4 CASSFMAGAGETQYF TGTGCCAGCAGTTTTATGGCGGGAGCGGGGGAGACCCAGTACTTC
NA once TRBJ2-5 TRBV10-3 CAISAGTSQETQYF TGTGCCATCAGCGCGGGGACTTCACAAGAGACCCAGTACTTC
NA NA TRBJ2-3 TRBV9 CASSVSVDTQYF TGTGCCAGCAGCGTATCCGTGGATACGCAGTATTTT
TRBD2 few TRBJ2-5 TRBV20-1 CSALTSGRVGETQYF TGCAGTGCTCTGACTAGCGGGAGGGTTGGAGAGACCCAGTACTTC
TRBD2 NA TRBJ2-7 TRBV6-1 CASSEHSSGFYSYEQYF TGTGCCAGCAGTGAACACTCTAGCGGTTTTTACTCCTACGAGCAGTACTTC
NA NA TRBJ2-7 TRBV6-2/TRBV6-3 CASRGASPDSVAYEQYF TGTGCCAGCAGAGGGGCGTCCCCGGATTCGGTGGCCTACGAGCAGTACTTC
NA NA TRBJ1-1 TRBV5-1 CASSQGTEMNTEAFF TGCGCCAGCAGCCAGGGGACGGAAATGAACACTGAAGCTTTCTTT
NA few TRBJ2-7 TRBV25-1 CASSRRTYEQYF TGTGCCAGCAGTAGAAGGACCTACGAGCAGTACTTC
TRBD2 NA TRBJ2-3 TRBV7-9 CASSGLVSGGAADTQYF TGTGCCAGCAGCGGGCTTGTTAGCGGGGGGGCGGCAGATACGCAGTATTTT
NA NA TRBJ1-5 TRBV20-1 CSARDGSRGSNQPQHF TGCAGTGCTAGAGATGGGTCGAGGGGTAGCAATCAGCCCCAGCATTTT
TRBD2 NA TRBJ2-3 TRBV20-1 CSASLGGYHLTDTQYF TGCAGTGCTAGCTTGGGGGGGTACCACCTCACAGATACGCAGTATTTT
NA NA TRBJ1-1 TRBV6-6 CASGDMTEAFF TGTGCCAGCGGGGACATGACTGAAGCTTTCTTT
NA NA TRBJ1-1 TRBV27 CASRGMDSMNTEAFF TGTGCCAGCAGAGGGATGGACAGCATGAACACTGAAGCTTTCTTT
TRBD1 NA TRBJ1-1 TRBV4-2 CASSPRTGGSLMTYTEAFF TGTGCCAGCAGCCCTCGGACAGGGGGCAGCCTAATGACTTACACTGAAGCTTTCTTT
NA NA TRBJ2-5 TRBV10-3 CAISVSGGSQETQYF TGTGCCATCAGTGTGTCAGGGGGGAGCCAAGAGACCCAGTACTTC
TRBD2 few TRBJ2-1 TRBV29-1 CSVRTSGTVTYNEQFF TGCAGCGTTAGGACTAGCGGGACGGTTACCTACAATGAGCAGTTCTTC
TRBD2 NA TRBJ2-5 TRBV29-1 CSSLSGGGLETQYF TGCAGCTCACTCAGCGGGGGGGGCTTAGAGACCCAGTACTTC
NA NA TRBJ1-4 TRBV19 CASSIGGAYNEKLFF TGTGCCAGTAGTATAGGGGGCGCATATAATGAAAAACTGTTTTTT
NA NA TRBJ1-2 TRBV11-2 CASSLGVMGQIYGYTF TGTGCCAGCAGCTTAGGGGTCATGGGGCAGATCTATGGCTACACCTTC
NA NA TRBJ1-6 TRBV20-1 CSARDFARGNSPLHF TGCAGTGCTAGAGATTTTGCCCGGGGTAATTCACCCCTCCACTTT
TRBD1 NA TRBJ2-1 TRBV7-2 CASSSTDRAYGNEQFF TGTGCCAGCAGCTCAACCGACAGGGCCTATGGCAATGAGCAGTTCTTC
TRBD2 NA TRBJ2-6 TRBV7-9 CASEVGRVGANVLTF TGTGCCAGCGAGGTGGGGAGGGTTGGGGCCAACGTCCTGACTTTC
NA NA TRBJ2-7 TRBV5-1 CASSLDGGYYEQYF TGCGCCAGCAGCTTGGACGGCGGATACTACGAGCAGTACTTC
TRBD1 NA TRBJ1-6 TRBV29-1 CSVQTGAGDNSPLHF TGCAGCGTCCAGACAGGGGCGGGGGATAATTCACCCCTCCACTTT
NA NA TRBJ2-3 TRBV20-1 CSAREVHRPDTQYF TGCAGTGCTAGAGAAGTCCACCGCCCAGATACGCAGTATTTT
NA NA TRBJ1-2 TRBV4-2 CASSQVSPVGGSYGYTF TGTGCCAGCAGCCAAGTTTCCCCGGTTGGGGGCAGCTATGGCTACACCTTC
TRBD1 NA TRBJ1-1 TRBV6-1 CATTFGQGMNTEAFF TGTGCCACCACCTTCGGACAGGGAATGAACACTGAAGCTTTCTTT
TRBD1 NA TRBJ2-3 TRBV28 CASSLLQGTDTQYF TGTGCCAGCAGTCTCCTACAGGGGACAGATACGCAGTATTTT
NA NA TRBJ1-2 TRBV29-1 CSGAIEGGDYGYTF TGCAGCGGCGCTATAGAGGGAGGCGACTATGGCTACACCTTC
NA few TRBJ1-1 TRBV20-1 CSARTGGRGAFF TGCAGTGCTAGAACCGGAGGCCGAGGAGCTTTCTTT
NA NA TRBJ2-2 TRBV7-9 CASSLAAVGAMTGELFF TGTGCCAGCAGCTTAGCCGCCGTGGGGGCAATGACCGGGGAGCTGTTTTTT
NA few TRBJ2-3 TRBV20-1 CSARDGARADTQYF TGCAGTGCTAGAGATGGGGCAAGGGCAGATACGCAGTATTTT
TRBD2 NA TRBJ2-1 TRBV9 CASSVAGTSGHNEQFF TGTGCCAGCAGCGTAGCCGGGACTAGCGGACACAATGAGCAGTTCTTC
NA few TRBJ2-6 TRBV12-3/TRBV12-4 CASSFVTGANVLTF TGTGCCAGCAGTTTTGTTACTGGGGCCAACGTCCTGACTTTC
TRBD2 NA TRBJ2-1 TRBV6-5 CASSYSGLAPYNEQFF TGTGCCAGCAGTTACTCGGGACTAGCACCTTACAATGAGCAGTTCTTC
TRBD2 few TRBJ2-5 TRBV9 CASSGGLAGRNLETQYF TGTGCCAGCAGCGGAGGGCTAGCGGGACGTAACCTCGAGACCCAGTACTTC
NA NA TRBJ1-4 TRBV29-1 CSVEGAGGLREKLFF TGCAGCGTTGAAGGGGCTGGGGGGCTAAGGGAAAAACTGTTTTTT
NA NA TRBJ2-5 TRBV20-1 CSASPMGLQEETQYF TGCAGTGCTAGCCCCATGGGGCTTCAGGAGGAGACCCAGTACTTC
NA NA TRBJ1-6 TRBV7-9 CASSSQGEPTPLHF TGTGCCAGCAGCTCCCAGGGTGAGCCCACGCCCCTCCACTTT
NA NA TRBJ1-2 TRBV20-1 CSAPRGGLNYGYTF TGCAGTGCTCCCCGGGGTGGGCTAAACTATGGCTACACCTTC
TRBD1 few TRBJ2-1 TRBV29-1 CSVESPRQGAWGVEQFF TGCAGCGTTGAATCCCCGCGACAGGGGGCATGGGGGGTTGAGCAGTTCTTC
NA NA TRBJ2-5 TRBV5-5 CASRALSQETQYF TGTGCCAGCAGGGCCCTCAGCCAAGAGACCCAGTACTTC
TRBD1 NA TRBJ1-5 TRBV6-1 CASSVGQGSSNQPQHF TGTGCCAGCAGTGTGGGACAGGGAAGTAGCAATCAGCCCCAGCATTTT
NA NA TRBJ1-2 TRBV4-3 CASSQDFETVLYGYTF TGCGCCAGCAGCCAAGATTTTGAGACAGTACTCTATGGCTACACCTTC
NA NA TRBJ2-3 TRBV29-1 CSVEAQGDTQYF TGCAGCGTTGAAGCGCAGGGAGATACGCAGTATTTT
NA NA TRBJ2-1 TRBV11-2 CASSLVGGPTDNEQFF TGTGCCAGCAGCTTAGTTGGGGGGCCGACGGACAATGAGCAGTTCTTC